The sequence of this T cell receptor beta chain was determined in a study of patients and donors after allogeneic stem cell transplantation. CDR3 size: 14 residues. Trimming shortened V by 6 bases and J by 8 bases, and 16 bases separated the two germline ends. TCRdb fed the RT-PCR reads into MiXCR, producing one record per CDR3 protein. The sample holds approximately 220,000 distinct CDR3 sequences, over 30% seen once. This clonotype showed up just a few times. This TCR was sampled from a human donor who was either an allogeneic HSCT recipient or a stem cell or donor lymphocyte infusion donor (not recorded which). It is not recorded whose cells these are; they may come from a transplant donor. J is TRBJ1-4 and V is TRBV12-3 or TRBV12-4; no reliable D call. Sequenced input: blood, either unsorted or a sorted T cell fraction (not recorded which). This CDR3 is CASSPRQLGEKLFF. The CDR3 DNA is TGTGCCAGCAGCCCCAGGCAGTTAGGCGAAAAACTGTTTTTT.